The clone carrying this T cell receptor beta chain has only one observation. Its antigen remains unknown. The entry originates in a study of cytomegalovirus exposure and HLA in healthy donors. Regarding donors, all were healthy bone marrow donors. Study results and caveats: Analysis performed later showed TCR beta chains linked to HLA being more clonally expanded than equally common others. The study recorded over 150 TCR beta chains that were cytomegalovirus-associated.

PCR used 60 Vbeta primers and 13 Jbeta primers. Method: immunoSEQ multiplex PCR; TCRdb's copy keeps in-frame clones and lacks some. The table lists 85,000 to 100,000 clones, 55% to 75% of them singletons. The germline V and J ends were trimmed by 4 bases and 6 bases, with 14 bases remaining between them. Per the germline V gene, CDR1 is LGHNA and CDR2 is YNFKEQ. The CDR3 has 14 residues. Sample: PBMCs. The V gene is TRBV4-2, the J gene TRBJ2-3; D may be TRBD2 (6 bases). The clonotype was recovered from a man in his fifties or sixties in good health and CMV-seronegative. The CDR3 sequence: CASSPWDSGDTQYF. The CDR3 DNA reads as TGTGCCAGCAGCCCCTGGGACTCCGGGGATACGCAGTATTTT.